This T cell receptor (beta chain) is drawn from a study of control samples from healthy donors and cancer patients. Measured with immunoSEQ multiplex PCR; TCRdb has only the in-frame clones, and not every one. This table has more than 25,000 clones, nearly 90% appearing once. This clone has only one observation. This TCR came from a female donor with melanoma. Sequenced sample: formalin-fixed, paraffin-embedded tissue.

The DNA of the CDR3 is TGTGCCAGCAACTATTTAACGGACACTGAAGCTTTCTTT. The encoded protein is CASNYLTDTEAFF. This sequence joins TRBV6-5 and TRBJ1-1; no clear D. Germline CDR1 reads MNHEY; CDR2 reads SVGAGI. V was trimmed by 7 bases and J by 3 bases, leaving 12 bases between them. The CDR3 is 13 amino acids.